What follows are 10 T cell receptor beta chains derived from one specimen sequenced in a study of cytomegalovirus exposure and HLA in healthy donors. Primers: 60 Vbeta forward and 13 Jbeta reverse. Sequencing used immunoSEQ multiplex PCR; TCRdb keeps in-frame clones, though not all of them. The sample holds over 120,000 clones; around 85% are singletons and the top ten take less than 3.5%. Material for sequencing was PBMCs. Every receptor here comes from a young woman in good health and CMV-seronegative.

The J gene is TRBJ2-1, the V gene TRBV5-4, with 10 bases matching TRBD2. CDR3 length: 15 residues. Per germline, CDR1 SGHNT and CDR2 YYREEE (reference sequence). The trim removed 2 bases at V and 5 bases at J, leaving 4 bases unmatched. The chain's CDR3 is CASSFTSGTNNEQFF. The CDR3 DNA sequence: TGTGCCAGCAGCTTTACTAGCGGGACGAACAATGAGCAGTTCTTC.

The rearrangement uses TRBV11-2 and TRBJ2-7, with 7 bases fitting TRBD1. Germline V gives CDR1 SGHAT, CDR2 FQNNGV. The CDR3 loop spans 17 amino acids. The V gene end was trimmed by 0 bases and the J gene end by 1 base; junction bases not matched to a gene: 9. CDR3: CASSLDHGQVISYEQYF. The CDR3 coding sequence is TGTGCCAGCAGCTTAGATCACGGACAGGTAATATCCTACGAGCAGTACTTC.

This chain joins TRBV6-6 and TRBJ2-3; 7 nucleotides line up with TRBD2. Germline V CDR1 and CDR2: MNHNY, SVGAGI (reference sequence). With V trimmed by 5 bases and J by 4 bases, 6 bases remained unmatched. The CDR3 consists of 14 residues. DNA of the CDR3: TGTGCCAGCAGTACCGGACTAGTTGCAGATACGCAGTATTTT. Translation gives CASSTGLVADTQYF.

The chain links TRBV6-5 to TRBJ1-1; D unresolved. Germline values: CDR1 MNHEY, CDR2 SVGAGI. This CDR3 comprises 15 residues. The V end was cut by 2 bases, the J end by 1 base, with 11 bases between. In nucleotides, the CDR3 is TGTGCCAGCAGTTACCTGAGTAGAGGGAACACTGAAGCTTTCTTT. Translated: CASSYLSRGNTEAFF.

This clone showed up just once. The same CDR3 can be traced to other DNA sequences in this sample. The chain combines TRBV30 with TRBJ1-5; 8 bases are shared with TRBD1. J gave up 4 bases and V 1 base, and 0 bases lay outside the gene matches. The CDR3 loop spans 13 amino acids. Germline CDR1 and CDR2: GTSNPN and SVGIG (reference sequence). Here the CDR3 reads CAWSGQGNQPQHF. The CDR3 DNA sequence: TGTGCCTGGAGTGGACAGGGGAATCAGCCCCAGCATTTT. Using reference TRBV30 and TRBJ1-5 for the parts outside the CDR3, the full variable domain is SQTIHQWPATLVQPVGSPLSLECTVEGTSNPNLYWYRQAAGRGLQLLFYSVGIGQISSEVPQNLSASRPQDRQFILSSKKLLLSDSGFYLCAWSGQGNQPQHFGDGTRLSIL.

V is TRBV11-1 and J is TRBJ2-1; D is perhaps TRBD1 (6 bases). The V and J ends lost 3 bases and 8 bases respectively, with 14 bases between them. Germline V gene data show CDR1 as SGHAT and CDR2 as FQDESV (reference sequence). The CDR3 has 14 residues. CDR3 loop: CASSLLQGMDEQFF. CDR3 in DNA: TGTGCCAGCAGCTTGTTACAGGGTATGGATGAGCAGTTCTTC.

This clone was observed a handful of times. CDR3 sequence: CAISGGGSNQPQHF. The CDR3 DNA reads as TGTGCCATCAGTGGGGGGGGAAGCAATCAGCCCCAGCATTTT. The V call is TRBV10-3, the J call TRBJ1-5, with D possibly TRBD1 on 5 matching bases. Trimming removed 4 bases from V and 1 base from J, with 8 bases in between. The germline gives CDR1 ENHRY, CDR2 SYGVKD. This CDR3 has 14 amino acids.

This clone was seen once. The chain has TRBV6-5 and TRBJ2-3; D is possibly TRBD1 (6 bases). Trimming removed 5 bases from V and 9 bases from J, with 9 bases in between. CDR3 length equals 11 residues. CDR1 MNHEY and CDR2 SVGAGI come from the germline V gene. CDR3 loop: CASSVGTTQYF. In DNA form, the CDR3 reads TGTGCCAGCAGTGTTGGGACAACGCAGTATTTT.

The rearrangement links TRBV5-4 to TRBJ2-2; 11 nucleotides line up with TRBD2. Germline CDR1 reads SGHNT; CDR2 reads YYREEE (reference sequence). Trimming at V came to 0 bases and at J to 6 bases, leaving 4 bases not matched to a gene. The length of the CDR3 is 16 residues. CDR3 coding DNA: TGTGCCAGCAGCTTGGCCTTAGCGGGAGGGCCCGGGGAGCTGTTTTTT. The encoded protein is CASSLALAGGPGELFF. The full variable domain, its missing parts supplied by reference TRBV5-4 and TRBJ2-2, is ETGVTQSPTHLIKTRGQQVTLRCSSQSGHNTVSWYQQALGQGPQFIFQYYREEENGRGNFPPRFSGLQFPNYSSELNVNALELDDSALYLCASSLALAGGPGELFFGEGSRLTVL.

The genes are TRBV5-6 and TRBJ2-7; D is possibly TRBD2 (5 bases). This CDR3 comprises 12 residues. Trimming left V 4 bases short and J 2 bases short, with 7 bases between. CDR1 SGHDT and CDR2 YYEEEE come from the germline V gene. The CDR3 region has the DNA TGTGCCAGCAGCGTCGGGACCTACGAGCAGTACTTC. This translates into CASSVGTYEQYF.